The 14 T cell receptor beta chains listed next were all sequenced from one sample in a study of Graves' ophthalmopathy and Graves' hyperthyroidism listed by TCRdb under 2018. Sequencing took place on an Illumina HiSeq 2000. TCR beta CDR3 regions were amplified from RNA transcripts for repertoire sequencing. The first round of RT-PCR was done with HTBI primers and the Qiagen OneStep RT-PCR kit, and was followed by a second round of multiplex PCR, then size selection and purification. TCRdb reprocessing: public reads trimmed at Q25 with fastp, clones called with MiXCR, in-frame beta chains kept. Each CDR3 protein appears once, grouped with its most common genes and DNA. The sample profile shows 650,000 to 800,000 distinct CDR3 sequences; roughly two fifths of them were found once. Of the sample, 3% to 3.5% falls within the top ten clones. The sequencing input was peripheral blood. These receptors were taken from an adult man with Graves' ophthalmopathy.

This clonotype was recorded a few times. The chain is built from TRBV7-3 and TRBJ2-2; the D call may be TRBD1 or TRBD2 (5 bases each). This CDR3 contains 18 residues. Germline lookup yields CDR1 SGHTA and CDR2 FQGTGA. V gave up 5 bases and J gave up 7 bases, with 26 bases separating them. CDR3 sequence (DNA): TGTGCCAGCAGCCTTATTGGGGACCGGGATTATCAAGACGGGGAGCTGTTTTTT. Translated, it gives CASSLIGDRDYQDGELFF.

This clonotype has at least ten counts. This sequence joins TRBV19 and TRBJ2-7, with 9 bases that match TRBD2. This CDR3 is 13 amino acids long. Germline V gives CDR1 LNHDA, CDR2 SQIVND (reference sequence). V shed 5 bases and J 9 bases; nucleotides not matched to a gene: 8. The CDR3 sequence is CASSLLAGEAQYF. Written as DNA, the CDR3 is TGTGCCAGTAGTTTATTAGCGGGAGAAGCGCAGTACTTC.

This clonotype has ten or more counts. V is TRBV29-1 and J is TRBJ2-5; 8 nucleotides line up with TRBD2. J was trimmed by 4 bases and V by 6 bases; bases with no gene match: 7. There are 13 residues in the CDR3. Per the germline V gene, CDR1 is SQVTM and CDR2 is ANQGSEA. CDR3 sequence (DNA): TGCAGCGTCCGGGAAGCGGGGGCAGAGACCCAGTACTTC. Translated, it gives CSVREAGAETQYF.

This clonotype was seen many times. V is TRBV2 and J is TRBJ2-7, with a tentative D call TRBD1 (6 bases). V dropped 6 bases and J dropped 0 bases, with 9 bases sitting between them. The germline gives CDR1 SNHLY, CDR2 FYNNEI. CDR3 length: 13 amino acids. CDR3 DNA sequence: TGTGCCAGCAGGGAGGACAGCTCCTACGAGCAGTACTTC. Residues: CASREDSSYEQYF.

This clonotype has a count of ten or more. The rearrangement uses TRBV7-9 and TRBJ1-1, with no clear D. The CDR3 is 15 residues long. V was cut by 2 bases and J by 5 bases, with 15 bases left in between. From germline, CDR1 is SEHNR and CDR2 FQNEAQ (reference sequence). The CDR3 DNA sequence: TGTGCCAGCAGCTTATCCGGGAGCCGAGGAACTGAAGCTTTCTTT. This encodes CASSLSGSRGTEAFF.

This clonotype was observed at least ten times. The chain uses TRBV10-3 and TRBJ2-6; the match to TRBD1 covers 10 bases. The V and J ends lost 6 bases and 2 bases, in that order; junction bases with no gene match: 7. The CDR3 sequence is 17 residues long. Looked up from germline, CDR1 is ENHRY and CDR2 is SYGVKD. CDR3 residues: CAIRPGQGFTGANVLTF. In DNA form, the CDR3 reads TGTGCCATCAGACCGGGACAGGGGTTCACTGGGGCCAACGTCCTGACTTTC.

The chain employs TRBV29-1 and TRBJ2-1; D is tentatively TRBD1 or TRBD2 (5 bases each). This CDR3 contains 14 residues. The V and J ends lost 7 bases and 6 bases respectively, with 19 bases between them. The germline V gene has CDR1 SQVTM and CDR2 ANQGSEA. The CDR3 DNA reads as TGCAGCGCCCGAAGAGGCAGGGCGGGCAATGAGCAGTTCTTC. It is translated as CSARRGRAGNEQFF.

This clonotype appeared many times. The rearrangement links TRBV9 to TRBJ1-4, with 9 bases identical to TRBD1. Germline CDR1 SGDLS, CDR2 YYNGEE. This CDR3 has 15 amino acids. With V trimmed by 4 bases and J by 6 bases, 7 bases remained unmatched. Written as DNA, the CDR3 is TGTGCCAGCAGCCCCGCGGGACAGGGCCATGAAAAACTGTTTTTT. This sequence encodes CASSPAGQGHEKLFF. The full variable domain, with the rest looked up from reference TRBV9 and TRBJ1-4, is DSGVTQTPKHLITATGQRVTLRCSPRSGDLSVYWYQQSLDQGLQFLIQYYNGEERAKGNILERFSAQQFPDLHSELNLSSLELGDSALYFCASSPAGQGHEKLFFGSGTQLSVL.

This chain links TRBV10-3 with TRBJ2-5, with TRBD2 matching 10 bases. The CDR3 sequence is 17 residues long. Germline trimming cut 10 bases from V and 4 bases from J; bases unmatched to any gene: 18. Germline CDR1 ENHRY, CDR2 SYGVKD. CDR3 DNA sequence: TGTGCCAGCAGAACCTGGACTAGCGGAGAACCCCCAGAGACCCAGTACTTC. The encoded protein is CASRTWTSGEPPETQYF.

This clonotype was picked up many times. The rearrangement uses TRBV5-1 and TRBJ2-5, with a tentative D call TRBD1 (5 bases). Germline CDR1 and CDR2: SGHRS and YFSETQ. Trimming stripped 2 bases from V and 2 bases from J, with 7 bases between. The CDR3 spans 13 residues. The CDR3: CASSFRQQETQYF. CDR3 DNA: TGCGCCAGCAGCTTTCGACAGCAAGAGACCCAGTACTTC.

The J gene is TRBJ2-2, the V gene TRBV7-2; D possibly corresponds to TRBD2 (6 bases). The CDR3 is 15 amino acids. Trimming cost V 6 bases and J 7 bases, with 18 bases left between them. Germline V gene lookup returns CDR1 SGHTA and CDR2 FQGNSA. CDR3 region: CASRLTSGAIGELFF. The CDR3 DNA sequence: TGTGCCAGCAGGCTAACATCGGGAGCTATCGGGGAGCTGTTTTTT.

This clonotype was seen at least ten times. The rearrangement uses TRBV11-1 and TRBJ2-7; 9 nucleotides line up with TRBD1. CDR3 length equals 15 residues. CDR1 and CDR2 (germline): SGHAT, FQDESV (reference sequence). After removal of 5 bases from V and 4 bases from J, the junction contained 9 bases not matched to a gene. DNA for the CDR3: TGTGCCAGCAGCCGGCCGGGACAGGGCGGATACGAGCAGTACTTC. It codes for CASSRPGQGGYEQYF.

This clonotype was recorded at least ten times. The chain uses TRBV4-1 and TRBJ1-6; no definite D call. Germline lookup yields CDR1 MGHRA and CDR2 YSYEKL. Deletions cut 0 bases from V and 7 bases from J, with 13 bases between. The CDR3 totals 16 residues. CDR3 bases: TGCGCCAGCAGCCAAGATAAGGGATGGTGGAATTCACCCCTCCACTTT. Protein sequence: CASSQDKGWWNSPLHF.

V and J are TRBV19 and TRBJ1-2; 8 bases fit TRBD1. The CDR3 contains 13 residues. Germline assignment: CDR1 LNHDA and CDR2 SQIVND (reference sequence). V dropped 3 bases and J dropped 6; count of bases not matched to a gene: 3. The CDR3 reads CASSIDRGDGYTF. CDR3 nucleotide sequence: TGTGCCAGTAGTATTGACAGGGGTGATGGCTACACCTTC.